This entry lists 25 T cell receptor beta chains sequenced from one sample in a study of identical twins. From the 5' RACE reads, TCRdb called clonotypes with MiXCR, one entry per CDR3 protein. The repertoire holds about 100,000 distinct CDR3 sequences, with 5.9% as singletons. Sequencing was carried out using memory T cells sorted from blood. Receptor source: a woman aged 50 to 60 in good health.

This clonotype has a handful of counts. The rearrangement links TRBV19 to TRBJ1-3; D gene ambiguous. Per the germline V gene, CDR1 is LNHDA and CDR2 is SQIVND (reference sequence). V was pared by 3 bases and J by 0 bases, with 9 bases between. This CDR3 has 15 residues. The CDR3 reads CASSIQSGSGNTIYF. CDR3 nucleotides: TGTGCCAGTAGTATTCAATCCGGCTCTGGAAACACCATATATTTT. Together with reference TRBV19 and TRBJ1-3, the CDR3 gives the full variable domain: DGGITQSPKYLFRKEGQNVTLSCEQNLNHDAMYWYRQDPGQGLRLIYYSQIVNDFQKGDIAEGYSVSREKKESFPLTVTSAQKNPTAFYLCASSIQSGSGNTIYFGEGSWLTVV.

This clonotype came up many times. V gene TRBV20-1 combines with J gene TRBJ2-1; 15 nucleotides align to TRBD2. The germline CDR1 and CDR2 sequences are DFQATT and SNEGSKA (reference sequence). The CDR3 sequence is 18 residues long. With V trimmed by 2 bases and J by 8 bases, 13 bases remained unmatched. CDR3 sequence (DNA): TGCAGTGCTAGAACTGGACTAGCGGGAGGGTCCATGGTCGATGAGCAGTTCTTC. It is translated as CSARTGLAGGSMVDEQFF.

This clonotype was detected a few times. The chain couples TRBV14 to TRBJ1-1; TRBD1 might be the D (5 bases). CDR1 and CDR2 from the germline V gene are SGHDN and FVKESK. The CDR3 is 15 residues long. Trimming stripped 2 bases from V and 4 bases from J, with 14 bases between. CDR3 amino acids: CASSQSGGVFTEAFF. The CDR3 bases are TGTGCCAGCAGCCAATCCGGGGGGGTTTTCACTGAAGCTTTCTTT.

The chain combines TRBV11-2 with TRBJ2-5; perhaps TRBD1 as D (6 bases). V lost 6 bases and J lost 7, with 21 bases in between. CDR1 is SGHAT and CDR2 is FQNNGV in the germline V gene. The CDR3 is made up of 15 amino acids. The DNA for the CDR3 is TGTGCCAGCAGTTCAGGGGCTTATGAAGGAGGGACCCAGTACTTC. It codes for CASSSGAYEGGTQYF.

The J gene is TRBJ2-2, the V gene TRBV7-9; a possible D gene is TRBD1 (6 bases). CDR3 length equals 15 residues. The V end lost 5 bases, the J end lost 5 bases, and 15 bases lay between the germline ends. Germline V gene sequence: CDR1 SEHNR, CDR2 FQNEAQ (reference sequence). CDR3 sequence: CASSPPTDSTGELFF. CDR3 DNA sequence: TGTGCCAGCAGCCCCCCCACGGACAGTACCGGGGAGCTGTTTTTT. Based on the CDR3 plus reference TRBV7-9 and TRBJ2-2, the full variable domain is DTGVSQNPRHKITKRGQNVTFRCDPISEHNRLYWYRQTLGQGPEFLTYFQNEAQLEKSRLLSDRFSAERPKGSFSTLEIQRTEQGDSAMYLCASSPPTDSTGELFFGEGSRLTVL.

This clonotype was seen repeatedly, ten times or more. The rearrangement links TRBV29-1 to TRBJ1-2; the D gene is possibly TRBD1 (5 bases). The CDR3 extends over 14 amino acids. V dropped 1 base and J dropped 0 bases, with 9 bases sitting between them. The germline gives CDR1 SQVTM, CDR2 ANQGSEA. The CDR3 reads CSVEGPGANYGYTF. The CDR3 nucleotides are TGCAGCGTTGAAGGTCCGGGGGCTAACTATGGCTACACCTTC.

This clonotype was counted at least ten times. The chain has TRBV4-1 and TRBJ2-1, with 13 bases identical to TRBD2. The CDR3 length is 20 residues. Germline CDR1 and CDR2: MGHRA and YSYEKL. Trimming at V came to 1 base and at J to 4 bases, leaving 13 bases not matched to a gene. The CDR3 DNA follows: TGCGCCAGCAGCCAAGTGGGACTAGCGGGGCGAAGGACGGGGTACAATGAGCAGTTCTTC. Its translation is CASSQVGLAGRRTGYNEQFF.

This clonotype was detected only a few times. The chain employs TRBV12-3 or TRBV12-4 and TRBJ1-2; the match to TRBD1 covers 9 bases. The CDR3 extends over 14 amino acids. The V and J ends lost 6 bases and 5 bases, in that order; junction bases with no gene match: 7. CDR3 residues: CASSRLGQGYGYTF. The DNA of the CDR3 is TGTGCCAGCAGCCGCTTGGGACAGGGTTATGGCTACACCTTC.

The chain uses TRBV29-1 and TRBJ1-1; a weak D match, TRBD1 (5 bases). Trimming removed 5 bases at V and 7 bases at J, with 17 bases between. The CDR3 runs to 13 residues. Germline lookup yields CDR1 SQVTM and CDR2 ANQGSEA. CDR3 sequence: CSVKRPGLGEAFF. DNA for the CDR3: TGCAGCGTTAAACGGCCAGGGTTAGGTGAAGCTTTCTTT.

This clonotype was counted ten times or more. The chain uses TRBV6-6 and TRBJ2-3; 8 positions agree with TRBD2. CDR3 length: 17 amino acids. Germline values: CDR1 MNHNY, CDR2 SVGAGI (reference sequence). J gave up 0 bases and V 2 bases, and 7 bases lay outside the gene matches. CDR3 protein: CASSYGLAGSSTDTQYF. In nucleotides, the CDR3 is TGTGCCAGCAGTTACGGGCTAGCGGGCTCTAGCACAGATACGCAGTATTTT.

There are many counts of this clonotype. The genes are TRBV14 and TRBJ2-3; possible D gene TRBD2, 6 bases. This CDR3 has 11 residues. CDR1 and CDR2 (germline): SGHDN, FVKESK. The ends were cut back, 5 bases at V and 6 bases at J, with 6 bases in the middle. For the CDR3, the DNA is TGTGCCAGCAGCGCGGGGGATACGCAGTATTTT. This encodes CASSAGDTQYF.

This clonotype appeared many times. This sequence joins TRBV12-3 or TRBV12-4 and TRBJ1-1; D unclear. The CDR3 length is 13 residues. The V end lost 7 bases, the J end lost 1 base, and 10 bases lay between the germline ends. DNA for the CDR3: TGTGCCAGCATGCGGGAGGCGAACACTGAAGCTTTCTTT. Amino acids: CASMREANTEAFF.

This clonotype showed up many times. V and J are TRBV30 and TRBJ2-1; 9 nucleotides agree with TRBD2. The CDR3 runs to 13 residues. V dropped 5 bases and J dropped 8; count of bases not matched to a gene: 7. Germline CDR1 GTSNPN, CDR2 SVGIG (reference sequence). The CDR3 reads CAWDSGSGDEQFF. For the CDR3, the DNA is TGTGCCTGGGATAGCGGGAGTGGAGATGAGCAGTTCTTC.

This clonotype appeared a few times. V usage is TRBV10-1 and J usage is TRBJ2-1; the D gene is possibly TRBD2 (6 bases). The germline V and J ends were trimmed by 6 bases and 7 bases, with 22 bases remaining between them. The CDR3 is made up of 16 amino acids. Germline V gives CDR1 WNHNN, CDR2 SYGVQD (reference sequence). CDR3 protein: CASSRGWGAEGNEQFF. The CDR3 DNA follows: TGCGCCAGCAGCCGGGGTTGGGGCGCGGAGGGAAATGAGCAGTTCTTC.

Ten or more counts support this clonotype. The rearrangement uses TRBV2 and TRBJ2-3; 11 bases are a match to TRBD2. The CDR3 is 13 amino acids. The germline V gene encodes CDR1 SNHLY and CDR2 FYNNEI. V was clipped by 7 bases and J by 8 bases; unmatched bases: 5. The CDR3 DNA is TGTGCCAGCATTTCCCTAGCGGGAGGTACGCAGTATTTT. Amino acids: CASISLAGGTQYF.

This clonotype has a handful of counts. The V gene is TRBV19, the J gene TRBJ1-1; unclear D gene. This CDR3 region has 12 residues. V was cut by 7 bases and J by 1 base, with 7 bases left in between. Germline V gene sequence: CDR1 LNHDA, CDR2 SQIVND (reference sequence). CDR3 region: CASNWWNTEAFF. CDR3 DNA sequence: TGTGCCAGTAACTGGTGGAACACTGAAGCTTTCTTT.

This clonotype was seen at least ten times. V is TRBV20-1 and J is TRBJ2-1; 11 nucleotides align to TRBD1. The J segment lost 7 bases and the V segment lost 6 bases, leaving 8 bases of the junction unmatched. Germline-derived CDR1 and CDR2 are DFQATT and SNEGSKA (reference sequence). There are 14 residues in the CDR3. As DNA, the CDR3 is TGCAGTGCAACTAGGACAGGGGGCTTGAATGAGCAGTTCTTC. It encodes CSATRTGGLNEQFF.

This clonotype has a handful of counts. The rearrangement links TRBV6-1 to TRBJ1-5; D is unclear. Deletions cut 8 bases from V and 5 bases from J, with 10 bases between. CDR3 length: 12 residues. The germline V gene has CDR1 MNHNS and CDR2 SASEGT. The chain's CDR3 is CASQPLYQPQHF. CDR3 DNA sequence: TGTGCCAGCCAACCCCTCTATCAGCCCCAGCATTTT.

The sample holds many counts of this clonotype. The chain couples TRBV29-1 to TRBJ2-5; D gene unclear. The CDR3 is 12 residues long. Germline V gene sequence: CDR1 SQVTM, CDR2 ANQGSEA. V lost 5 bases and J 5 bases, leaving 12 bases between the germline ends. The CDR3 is CSVQRVLETQYF. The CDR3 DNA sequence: TGCAGCGTTCAAAGAGTCCTGGAGACCCAGTACTTC.

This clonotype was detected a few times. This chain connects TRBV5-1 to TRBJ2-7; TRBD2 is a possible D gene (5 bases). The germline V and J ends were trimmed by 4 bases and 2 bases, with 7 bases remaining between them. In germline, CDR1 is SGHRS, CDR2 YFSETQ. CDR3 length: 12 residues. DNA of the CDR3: TGCGCCAGCAGCGAGGGTCCCTACGAGCAGTACTTC. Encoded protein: CASSEGPYEQYF.

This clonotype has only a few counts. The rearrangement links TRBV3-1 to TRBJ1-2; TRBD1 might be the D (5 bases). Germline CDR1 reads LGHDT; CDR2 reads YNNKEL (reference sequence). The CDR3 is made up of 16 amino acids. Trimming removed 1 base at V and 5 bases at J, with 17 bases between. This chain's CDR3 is CASSQGVGARVYGYTF. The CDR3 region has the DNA TGTGCCAGCAGCCAAGGAGTGGGAGCCAGGGTTTATGGCTACACCTTC.

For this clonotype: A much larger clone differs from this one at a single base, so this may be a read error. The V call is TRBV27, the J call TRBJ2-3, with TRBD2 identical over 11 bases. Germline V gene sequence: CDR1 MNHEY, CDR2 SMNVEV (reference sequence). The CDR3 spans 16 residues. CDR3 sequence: CASSKHGTSGTDAQYF. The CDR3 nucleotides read TGTGCCAGCAGTAAACACGGGACTAGCGGAACAGATGCGCAGTATTTT.

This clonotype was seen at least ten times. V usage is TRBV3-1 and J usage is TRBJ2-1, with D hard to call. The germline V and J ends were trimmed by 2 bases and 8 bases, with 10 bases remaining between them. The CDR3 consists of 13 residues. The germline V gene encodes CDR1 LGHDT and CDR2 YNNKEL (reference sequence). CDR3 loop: CASSQPETHEQFF. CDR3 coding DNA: TGTGCCAGCAGCCAACCCGAGACGCATGAGCAGTTCTTC.

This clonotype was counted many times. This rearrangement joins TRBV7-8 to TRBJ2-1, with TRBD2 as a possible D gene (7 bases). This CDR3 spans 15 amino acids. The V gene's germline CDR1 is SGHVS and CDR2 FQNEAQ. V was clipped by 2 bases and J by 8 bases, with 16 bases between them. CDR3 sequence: CASSLRGGQGYEQFF. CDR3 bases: TGTGCCAGCAGCTTAAGGGGGGGTCAGGGTTATGAGCAGTTCTTC.

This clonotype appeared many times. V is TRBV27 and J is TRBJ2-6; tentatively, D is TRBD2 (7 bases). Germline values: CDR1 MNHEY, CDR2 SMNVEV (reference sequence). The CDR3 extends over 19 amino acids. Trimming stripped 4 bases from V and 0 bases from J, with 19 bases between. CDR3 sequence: CASSSPRGTKSSGANVLTF. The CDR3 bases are TGTGCCAGCAGTTCCCCTAGGGGGACTAAAAGCTCTGGGGCCAACGTCCTGACTTTC.